This passage covers 32 T cell receptor beta chains from one sample sequenced in a study of CD8 T cells in ankylosing spondylitis. From the 5' RACE reads, TCRdb called clonotypes with MiXCR, one entry per CDR3 protein. The table shows approximately 300,000 distinct CDR3 sequences, with around 21% occurring only once. The sequenced sample consisted of blood, either unsorted or a sorted T cell fraction (not recorded which). These receptors all come from a female donor with ankylosing spondylitis or in good health (not recorded which).

The gene calls are TRBV11-1 and TRBJ2-7, with D perhaps matching TRBD1 or TRBD2 (6 bases each). Germline CDR1 reads SGHAT; CDR2 reads FQDESV (reference sequence). This CDR3 comprises 13 residues. V lost 6 bases and J 5 bases, leaving 14 bases between the germline ends. The CDR3 nucleotides read TGTGCCAGCAGAACGGAGGGGGGACACGAGCAGTACTTC. Protein product: CASRTEGGHEQYF.

This clonotype was seen a few times. The chain joins TRBV7-2 to TRBJ2-5; tentatively, D is TRBD1 (6 bases). Per germline, CDR1 SGHTA and CDR2 FQGNSA. The CDR3 length is 15 residues. Trimming pared 4 bases from V and 5 bases from J, leaving 17 bases between. Written as DNA, the CDR3 is TGTGCCAGCAGCTCCGCCGGGACACCTTGGGAGACCCAGTACTTC. It is translated as CASSSAGTPWETQYF.

The table lists this clonotype with a few counts. The gene calls are TRBV20-1 and TRBJ2-1; tentatively, D is TRBD2 (6 bases). Germline V gives CDR1 DFQATT, CDR2 SNEGSKA (reference sequence). V lost 5 bases, J lost 7 bases, and 12 bases lay in between. CDR3 length equals 12 residues. CDR3 in DNA: TGCAGTGCTGGTAGCGGCGCGAATGAGCAGTTCTTC. This translates into CSAGSGANEQFF.

V gene TRBV18 combines with J gene TRBJ2-1, with 10 positions matching TRBD2. V dropped 2 bases and J dropped 5; count of bases not matched to a gene: 3. Germline loops: CDR1 KGHSH, CDR2 LQKENI. The CDR3 has 15 residues. The CDR3 DNA sequence: TGTGCCAGCTCACCAACCAGCGGGGGGGACAATGAGCAGTTCTTC. Its protein is CASSPTSGGDNEQFF.

A single count supports this clonotype. V is TRBV30 and J is TRBJ1-5, with D unresolved. The CDR3 consists of 12 residues. Between the trimmed V and J ends, which lost 3 bases and 6 bases, there was a span of 9 bases. In germline, CDR1 is GTSNPN, CDR2 SVGIG (reference sequence). CDR3 nucleotides: TGTGCCTGGAGCCAGGCGAGTCAGCCCCAGCATTTT. Translated: CAWSQASQPQHF.

This clonotype was counted ten times or more. This sequence joins TRBV12-3 or TRBV12-4 and TRBJ2-1, with TRBD2 as a possible D gene (6 bases). Trimming left V 3 bases short and J 4 bases short, with 13 bases between. This CDR3 comprises 15 residues. CDR3 bases: TGTGCCAGCAGTTTGTTAGGGGCGGGGTACAATGAGCAGTTCTTC. Translation gives CASSLLGAGYNEQFF.

V is TRBV10-3 and J is TRBJ1-1; D gene uncertain. The V and J ends lost 8 bases and 0 bases respectively, with 10 bases between them. Germline V gene data show CDR1 as ENHRY and CDR2 as SYGVKD. This CDR3 is 13 amino acids long. DNA of the CDR3: TGTGCCATCCAATCCGGGCTGAACACTGAAGCTTTCTTT. It yields the protein CAIQSGLNTEAFF.

This CDR3 is CASSLATGEKLFF. Written as DNA, the CDR3 is TGCGCCAGCAGCTTGGCAACGGGTGAAAAACTGTTTTTT. The rearrangement joins TRBV5-1 to TRBJ1-4; D remains unclear. Germline CDR1 reads SGHRS; CDR2 reads YFSETQ. This CDR3 is 13 amino acids long. V was trimmed by 0 bases and J by 7 bases, leaving 7 bases between them.

The rearrangement uses TRBV20-1 and TRBJ2-7; no clear D gene. This CDR3 has 12 amino acids. The V end lost 0 bases, the J end lost 4 bases, and 7 bases lay between the germline ends. Germline CDR1 is DFQATT and CDR2 is SNEGSKA (reference sequence). The DNA for the CDR3 is TGCAGTGCTAGAGATTCCCCATACGAGCAGTACTTC. Protein product: CSARDSPYEQYF.

The V call is TRBV6-1, the J call TRBJ2-5; 10 bases line up with TRBD2. The germline gives CDR1 MNHNS, CDR2 SASEGT. There are 18 residues in the CDR3. The V segment lost 7 bases and the J segment 6 bases; nucleotides outside the gene matches: 20. CDR3 sequence reads: CASMNVRASGRLLQTQYF. The CDR3 region has the DNA TGTGCCAGCATGAATGTGAGGGCTAGCGGGAGACTTTTGCAGACCCAGTACTTC.

This clonotype was detected a few times. The rearrangement joins TRBV20-1 to TRBJ2-7; D uncertain. Germline CDR1 DFQATT, CDR2 SNEGSKA (reference sequence). CDR3 length: 12 amino acids. V lost 3 bases, J lost 2 bases, and 8 bases lay in between. The DNA of the CDR3 is TGCAGTGCTAGTGAACAGACCTACGAGCAGTACTTC. Encoded protein: CSASEQTYEQYF.

This chain connects TRBV7-2 to TRBJ2-1; D is unclear. CDR1 and CDR2 from the germline V gene are SGHTA and FQGNSA. V was cut by 5 bases and J by 0 bases, with 11 bases left in between. This CDR3 region has 15 residues. CDR3 protein: CASSPLPSSYNEQFF. The CDR3 bases are TGTGCCAGCAGCCCCCTGCCCAGCTCCTACAATGAGCAGTTCTTC.

The V call is TRBV7-8, the J call TRBJ2-1, with no clear D. Between the trimmed V and J ends, which lost 1 base and 3 bases, there was a span of 7 bases. The CDR3 sequence is 14 residues long. The germline CDR1 and CDR2 sequences are SGHVS and FQNEAQ. CDR3: CASSLDPGYNEQFF. The CDR3 DNA reads as TGTGCCAGCAGCTTAGATCCGGGCTACAATGAGCAGTTCTTC.

This clonotype was observed a few times. This chain joins TRBV6-2 or TRBV6-3 and TRBJ2-7; D unresolved. Germline V CDR1 and CDR2: MNHEY, SVGEGT. Trimming shortened V by 6 bases and J by 3 bases, and 15 bases separated the two germline ends. The CDR3 totals 14 residues. The CDR3 coding sequence is TGTGCCAGCAGCTCCCCGAGCTCCCGCTACGAGCAGTACTTC. This translates into CASSSPSSRYEQYF.

This clonotype was detected many times. The V and J genes are TRBV7-2 and TRBJ2-7; TRBD1 is a possible D gene (5 bases). The germline V and J ends were trimmed by 3 bases and 3 bases, with 12 bases remaining between them. This CDR3 spans 14 amino acids. CDR1 SGHTA and CDR2 FQGNSA come from the germline V gene. This CDR3 is CASSFGGQSYEQYF. For the CDR3, the DNA is TGTGCCAGCAGCTTCGGCGGACAAAGCTACGAGCAGTACTTC.

This clonotype turned up a few times. V usage is TRBV20-1 and J usage is TRBJ2-7; 12 nucleotides agree with TRBD1. The CDR3 sequence is 13 residues long. Germline CDR1 reads DFQATT; CDR2 reads SNEGSKA (reference sequence). Trimming removed 5 bases from V and 3 bases from J; junction bases left unmatched: 2. CDR3 sequence: CSAGTGGFYEQYF. The DNA for the CDR3 is TGCAGTGCTGGGACAGGGGGCTTCTACGAGCAGTACTTC.

The V call is TRBV15, the J call TRBJ2-7, with TRBD2 matching over 7 bases. The junction had 3 bases not matched to a gene; V was cut back by 4 bases and J by 0 bases. This CDR3 spans 14 amino acids. Germline V lookup: CDR1 LNHNV, CDR2 YYDKDF (reference sequence). The CDR3 protein is CATSTQRGSYEQYF. DNA for the CDR3: TGTGCCACCAGCACCCAGCGGGGCTCCTACGAGCAGTACTTC.

This clonotype occurred a few times. The genes are TRBV24-1 and TRBJ2-3, with TRBD2 identical over 8 bases. The germline CDR1 and CDR2 sequences are KGHDR and SFDVKD. With 5 bases clipped from V and 6 bases from J, the junction kept 12 bases outside the gene matches. The length of the CDR3 is 16 residues. The CDR3 nucleotides read TGTGCCACCAGTGCCCCCGAAGCGGGAGCGGAGGATACGCAGTATTTT. This translates into CATSAPEAGAEDTQYF.

V and J are TRBV5-1 and TRBJ2-3; maybe TRBD2 (6 bases). Trimming removed 4 bases from V and 8 bases from J, with 20 bases in between. The CDR3 totals 15 residues. Germline V gene sequence: CDR1 SGHRS, CDR2 YFSETQ. The CDR3 protein is CASSLGTADGGTQYF. The DNA for the CDR3 is TGCGCCAGCAGCCTCGGGACTGCCGATGGTGGTACGCAGTATTTT.

This chain joins TRBV3-1 and TRBJ2-5; 11 bases agree with TRBD1. The CDR3 is made up of 16 amino acids. V lost 4 bases, J lost 2 bases, and 6 bases stayed unmatched. The V gene's germline CDR1 is LGHDT and CDR2 YNNKEL (reference sequence). The CDR3 nucleotides read TGTGCCAGCAGCCCCTGGACAGGGGGCGATCAAGAGACCCAGTACTTC. The encoded protein is CASSPWTGGDQETQYF.

The table lists this clonotype with a few counts. The rearrangement links TRBV7-3 to TRBJ1-1; 7 bases map to TRBD1. The CDR3 is 13 amino acids. Germline CDR1 reads SGHTA; CDR2 reads FQGTGA. V lost 3 bases to trimming and J lost 5 bases; unmatched junction nucleotides: 3. CDR3 loop: CASSFTGVTEAFF. CDR3 sequence (DNA): TGTGCCAGCAGCTTCACAGGGGTAACTGAAGCTTTCTTT.

This clonotype was found a few times. The chain links TRBV28 to TRBJ1-1, with D unclear. CDR3 length: 16 amino acids. V was pared by 5 bases and J by 0 bases, with 16 bases between. From germline, CDR1 is MDHEN and CDR2 SYDVKM. This CDR3 reads CASSPPGTGLNTEAFF. CDR3 sequence (DNA): TGTGCCAGCAGTCCCCCAGGTACGGGTTTGAACACTGAAGCTTTCTTT.

The chain recombines TRBV7-9 with TRBJ2-1, with D maybe TRBD1 (6 bases). There are 16 residues in the CDR3. CDR1 and CDR2 from the germline V gene are SEHNR and FQNEAQ (reference sequence). With 2 bases removed from V and 2 bases from J, the gap between germline ends came to 13 bases. This CDR3 is CASSLSIGGPYNEQFF. CDR3 bases: TGTGCCAGCAGCTTATCGATAGGGGGTCCCTACAATGAGCAGTTCTTC.

V is TRBV4-3 and J is TRBJ2-1; tentative D call: TRBD2 (6 bases). Germline-derived CDR1 and CDR2 are LGHNA and YSLEER. This CDR3 contains 19 residues. V dropped 1 base and J dropped 6 bases, with 25 bases sitting between them. The DNA of the CDR3 is TGCGCCAGCAGCCAAGCAAACGAATTCGGGGGAGGCCGCTCCAATGAGCAGTTCTTC. This gives the protein CASSQANEFGGGRSNEQFF.

This clonotype was recorded at least ten times. The chain recombines TRBV20-1 with TRBJ1-4; D ambiguous. CDR1 DFQATT and CDR2 SNEGSKA come from the germline V gene (reference sequence). The length of the CDR3 is 12 residues. V was shortened by 3 bases and J by 8 bases, with 10 bases between the two germline ends. The CDR3 bases are TGCAGTGCTAGCGGTACGAGGGAAAAACTGTTTTTT. This codes for CSASGTREKLFF.

This clonotype was seen ten or more times. The genes are TRBV7-2 and TRBJ2-5; 11 bases are a match to TRBD2. The V segment lost 6 bases and the J segment 5 bases; nucleotides outside the gene matches: 8. The germline gives CDR1 SGHTA, CDR2 FQGNSA. The CDR3 covers 15 residues. In nucleotides, the CDR3 is TGTGCCAGCAGTCCGACTAGCGGGGCCGGGGAGACCCAGTACTTC. Protein: CASSPTSGAGETQYF.

This clonotype appeared a few times. The V and J genes are TRBV10-3 and TRBJ2-3, with no clear D. Germline CDR1 is ENHRY and CDR2 is SYGVKD. CDR3 length: 10 amino acids. Trimming stripped 11 bases from V and 7 bases from J, with 10 bases between. The CDR3 here is CAPLVNTQYF. The CDR3 DNA sequence: TGTGCCCCCCTCGTGAATACGCAGTATTTT.

Only a few counts were recorded for this clonotype. V usage is TRBV5-4 and J usage is TRBJ2-7; D is unclear. Germline V CDR1 and CDR2: SGHNT, YYREEE (reference sequence). V was clipped by 0 bases and J by 2 bases, with 18 bases between them. This CDR3 region has 17 residues. The chain's CDR3 is CASSLVPWQSGTYEQYF. Written as DNA, the CDR3 is TGTGCCAGCAGCTTGGTCCCGTGGCAGTCTGGAACCTACGAGCAGTACTTC.

V gene TRBV12-5 combines with J gene TRBJ2-7; D is uncertain. This CDR3 comprises 11 residues. CDR1 and CDR2 (germline): LGHNT, FRNRAP. V was shortened by 1 base and J by 4 bases, with 2 bases between the two germline ends. CDR3 loop: CASGLEYEQYF. CDR3 coding DNA: TGTGCTAGTGGTTTGGAGTACGAGCAGTACTTC.

The chain has TRBV6-5 and TRBJ2-1; 9 bases are a match to TRBD2. The CDR3 sequence is 16 residues long. CDR1 and CDR2 from the germline V gene are MNHEY and SVGAGI. V gave up 4 bases and J gave up 6 bases; unmatched junction bases: 10. CDR3 nucleotide sequence: TGTGCCAGCAGTTTTCCGCCGGGACTAGCTGTCAATGAGCAGTTCTTC. Protein product: CASSFPPGLAVNEQFF.

The gene calls are TRBV14 and TRBJ2-7; D is possibly TRBD2 (5 bases). CDR1 SGHDN and CDR2 FVKESK come from the germline V gene. The CDR3 length is 14 residues. Trimming pared 1 base from V and 4 bases from J, leaving 11 bases between. CDR3: CASSQGEGRYEQYF. DNA for the CDR3: TGTGCCAGCAGCCAAGGAGAGGGCCGATACGAGCAGTACTTC.

The chain employs TRBV12-3 or TRBV12-4 and TRBJ2-7; D possibly corresponds to TRBD1 (6 bases). This CDR3 spans 12 amino acids. Trimming took off 6 bases at V and 6 bases at J, with 12 bases between the two ends. CDR3 sequence: CASSPGVAEQYF. For the CDR3, the DNA is TGTGCCAGCAGCCCAGGGGTAGCCGAGCAGTACTTC.